These 31 T cell receptor beta chains originate from one sample sequenced in a study of T cells in Graves' hyperthyroidism and ophthalmopathy. Template material for amplifying TCR beta CDR3 regions consisted of RNA transcripts. TCR CDR3 regions were first amplified by RT-PCR with HTBI primers. Each CDR3 protein is one row after TCRdb ran MiXCR on the multiplex PCR reads. The table lists around 400,000 distinct CDR3 sequences, around 25% of them singletons. The sequenced sample consisted of blood. These receptors all come from a man aged 45 to 65 with Graves' hyperthyroidism.

This clonotype was detected only a few times. V and J are TRBV29-1 and TRBJ1-2; TRBD1 agrees at 9 bases. CDR1 SQVTM and CDR2 ANQGSEA come from the germline V gene. J was trimmed by 6 bases and V by 7 bases; bases with no gene match: 3. This CDR3 has 11 residues. The CDR3 DNA reads TGCAGCGAAAGACAGGGGGATGGCTACACCTTC. It translates to CSERQGDGYTF.

The chain carries TRBV27 and TRBJ1-3; D is possibly TRBD1 (5 bases). The CDR3 is made up of 15 amino acids. The germline V gene has CDR1 MNHEY and CDR2 SMNVEV (reference sequence). Trimming took off 1 base at V and 4 bases at J, with 11 bases between the two ends. In DNA form, the CDR3 reads TGTGCCAGCAGTTTATACCCAGGGCTGGGAAACACCATATATTTT. Protein: CASSLYPGLGNTIYF.

The chain uses TRBV7-2 and TRBJ2-7; 7 bases are shared with TRBD1. CDR1 and CDR2 from the germline V gene are SGHTA and FQGNSA. Losses at the gene ends were 4 bases for V and 3 bases for J; bases not matched to a gene: 15. The CDR3 covers 17 residues. As DNA, the CDR3 is TGTGCCAGCAGCTCCTCCTACAGGGGAGAGCTTGGCTACGAGCAGTACTTC. This encodes CASSSSYRGELGYEQYF.

This clonotype occurred many times. The chain is built from TRBV11-2 and TRBJ2-2; TRBD2 is a possible D gene (6 bases). The germline V gene has CDR1 SGHAT and CDR2 FQNNGV. Trimming removed 7 bases at V and 5 bases at J, with 14 bases between. The CDR3 is 14 residues long. CDR3 sequence (DNA): TGTGCCAGCACCGGAACGGCGGGAACCGGGGAGCTGTTTTTT. It specifies CASTGTAGTGELFF.

At least ten counts were recorded for this clonotype. This chain uses TRBV20-1 with TRBJ2-1, with 7 bases identical to TRBD2. Germline CDR1 reads DFQATT; CDR2 reads SNEGSKA (reference sequence). The trim removed 6 bases at V and 3 bases at J, leaving 11 bases unmatched. The CDR3 is 15 amino acids. The CDR3 region is CSAKTSRRGYNEQFF. The CDR3 coding sequence is TGCAGTGCCAAGACTAGCCGCCGAGGCTACAATGAGCAGTTCTTC.

This chain connects TRBV27 to TRBJ2-2, with D perhaps given as TRBD1 or TRBD2 (7 bases each). CDR1 and CDR2 from the germline V gene are MNHEY and SMNVEV (reference sequence). CDR3 length: 15 residues. Trimming cost V 8 bases and J 5 bases, with 18 bases left between them. Here the CDR3 reads CASGTAGQSTGELFF. Here the CDR3 DNA reads TGTGCCAGCGGCACAGCGGGACAGAGTACCGGGGAGCTGTTTTTT.

The CDR3 DNA follows: TGTGCCAGCAGCCGTGCGTCAGGGGGCGGAAACTATGGCTACACCTTC. This encodes CASSRASGGGNYGYTF. This chain links TRBV3-1 with TRBJ1-2; 8 bases line up with TRBD1. V shed 4 bases, J shed 2 bases, and the junction held 9 bases outside the gene matches. Germline V gene lookup returns CDR1 LGHDT and CDR2 YNNKEL (reference sequence). The CDR3 extends over 16 amino acids. The full variable domain, rest sourced from reference TRBV3-1 and TRBJ1-2, is DTAVSQTPKYLVTQMGNDKSIKCEQNLGHDTMYWYKQDSKKFLKIMFSYNNKELIINETVPNRFSPKSPDKAHLNLHINSLELGDSAVYFCASSRASGGGNYGYTFGSGTRLTVV.

The chain has TRBV27 and TRBJ1-2; D uncertain. V lost 4 bases and J lost 8, with 17 bases in between. CDR3 length equals 14 residues. Germline loops: CDR1 MNHEY, CDR2 SMNVEV (reference sequence). The DNA of the CDR3 is TGTGCCAGCAGTTCCCAGGAGCGAGCTGGGGGCTACACCTTC. Its protein is CASSSQERAGGYTF.

This chain connects TRBV11-2 to TRBJ1-2, with unresolved D. This CDR3 contains 14 residues. V was cut by 6 bases and J by 4 bases, with 15 bases left in between. Germline-derived CDR1 and CDR2 are SGHAT and FQNNGV. The CDR3 spells CASRRLEDVYGYTF. In DNA form, the CDR3 reads TGTGCCAGCAGGCGCTTGGAAGATGTCTATGGCTACACCTTC. Full variable domain (rest looked up from reference TRBV11-2 and TRBJ1-2): EAGVAQSPRYKIIEKRQSVAFWCNPISGHATLYWYQQILGQGPKLLIQFQNNGVVDDSQLPKDRFSAERLKGVDSTLKIQPAKLEDSAVYLCASRRLEDVYGYTFGSGTRLTVV.

This clonotype was seen a few times. The chain uses TRBV7-9 and TRBJ2-5; the D is unclear. The length of the CDR3 is 11 residues. CDR1 and CDR2 from the germline V gene are SEHNR and FQNEAQ (reference sequence). Deletions cut 7 bases from V and 2 bases from J, with 5 bases between. The CDR3 loop reads CASTLQETQYF. CDR3 in DNA: TGTGCCAGCACCCTTCAAGAGACCCAGTACTTC.

The chain has TRBV7-9 and TRBJ2-7, with 8 bases identical to TRBD1. The germline V gene has CDR1 SEHNR and CDR2 FQNEAQ (reference sequence). This CDR3 contains 16 residues. With 5 bases clipped from V and 7 bases from J, the junction kept 16 bases outside the gene matches. The CDR3 bases are TGTGCCAGCAGCCCTAGTTCGGGGACAGGTGTCGAAGAGCAGTACTTC. Its protein is CASSPSSGTGVEEQYF.

This clonotype was seen a few times. The chain combines TRBV11-3 with TRBJ2-5; the match to TRBD2 covers 14 bases. CDR1 and CDR2 from the germline V gene are SGHNT and YENEEA. With 3 bases clipped from V and 3 bases from J, the junction kept 6 bases outside the gene matches. The CDR3 sequence is 17 residues long. CDR3 sequence reads: CASSLDSGLAGEETQYF. DNA of the CDR3: TGTGCCAGCAGCTTGGACTCGGGACTAGCGGGGGAAGAGACCCAGTACTTC. Variable domain in full (rest from reference TRBV11-3 and TRBJ2-5): EAGVVQSPRYKIIEKKQPVAFWCNPISGHNTLYWYLQNLGQGPELLIRYENEEAVDDSQLPKDRFSAERLKGVDSTLKIQPAELGDSAVYLCASSLDSGLAGEETQYFGPGTRLLVL.

The gene calls are TRBV12-3 or TRBV12-4 and TRBJ2-2; 7 bases map to TRBD2. V shed 5 bases and J 4 bases; nucleotides not matched to a gene: 7. CDR3 length: 15 residues. The CDR3 DNA reads TGTGCCAGCAGTCCGTCGGGACTACTCACCGGGGAGCTGTTTTTT. It yields the protein CASSPSGLLTGELFF.

This clonotype has at least ten counts. The V and J genes are TRBV18 and TRBJ2-3; D ambiguous. The CDR3 has 12 residues. Germline loops: CDR1 KGHSH, CDR2 LQKENI. V was cut by 5 bases and J by 3 bases, with 6 bases left in between. CDR3 region: CASSVTTDTQYF. The DNA for the CDR3 is TGTGCCAGCTCAGTCACGACAGATACGCAGTATTTT.

This clonotype was observed a few times. The chain is built from TRBV5-1 and TRBJ2-1; no definite D call. CDR1 and CDR2 (germline): SGHRS, YFSETQ. V was pared by 4 bases and J by 0 bases, with 8 bases between. The CDR3 is 14 residues long. Written as DNA, the CDR3 is TGCGCCAGCAGCCCCCTGACCTCCTACAATGAGCAGTTCTTC. This encodes CASSPLTSYNEQFF.

DNA for the CDR3: TGCGCCAGTACCGTAGGACAGGTCAGCACAGATACGCAGTATTTT. It translates to CASTVGQVSTDTQYF. The chain recombines TRBV5-1 with TRBJ2-3, with 7 bases fitting TRBD1. Unmatched junction bases numbered 9, after V lost 8 bases and J lost 0 bases. The CDR3 totals 15 residues. CDR1 and CDR2 (germline): SGHRS, YFSETQ.

Only a few counts were recorded for this clonotype. The V call is TRBV12-3 or TRBV12-4, the J call TRBJ2-1, with D unclear. V lost 5 bases and J lost 7, with 15 bases in between. The CDR3 is made up of 14 amino acids. CDR3 sequence: CASSTLDRQNEQFF. In DNA form, the CDR3 reads TGTGCCAGCAGTACCCTAGATCGGCAGAATGAGCAGTTCTTC.

The chain links TRBV20-1 to TRBJ2-1; weak D call: TRBD2 (6 bases). The CDR3 contains 14 residues. Trimming removed 3 bases from V and 0 bases from J, with 9 bases in between. From germline, CDR1 is DFQATT and CDR2 SNEGSKA (reference sequence). The chain's CDR3 is CSARGRDSYNEQFF. CDR3 nucleotide sequence: TGCAGTGCTAGGGGGCGGGACTCCTACAATGAGCAGTTCTTC.

This clonotype showed up many times. The V and J genes are TRBV7-2 and TRBJ2-3, with a possible D match to TRBD2 (5 bases). The V and J ends lost 5 bases and 5 bases respectively, with 17 bases between them. Germline V gives CDR1 SGHTA, CDR2 FQGNSA. The CDR3 is 15 residues long. CDR3 sequence reads: CASSLRTPLGDTQYF. In DNA form, the CDR3 reads TGTGCCAGCAGCCTTAGGACTCCCCTCGGAGATACGCAGTATTTT. The whole variable domain, filled in from reference TRBV7-2 and TRBJ2-3, reads GAGVSQSPSNKVTEKGKDVELRCDPISGHTALYWYRQSLGQGLEFLIYFQGNSAPDKSGLPSDRFSAERTGGSVSTLTIQRTQQEDSAVYLCASSLRTPLGDTQYFGPGTRLTVL.

This sequence joins TRBV12-3 or TRBV12-4 and TRBJ2-7; 8 bases agree with TRBD2. This CDR3 is 19 amino acids long. Trimming took 5 bases from V and 2 from J; bases not matched to a gene: 20. CDR3 loop: CASSNRGGEAEGNPYEQYF. The CDR3 DNA is TGTGCCAGCAGTAATCGGGGGGGGGAGGCTGAAGGGAATCCCTACGAGCAGTACTTC.

In this sample, this clonotype turned up a few times. The CDR3 sequence is CASSRQRVEAFF. The CDR3 DNA is TGTGCCAGCAGCCGACAGCGCGTTGAAGCTTTCTTT. The rearrangement links TRBV7-9 to TRBJ1-1; maybe TRBD1 (5 bases). V was pared by 5 bases and J by 7 bases, with 11 bases between. The germline V gene encodes CDR1 SEHNR and CDR2 FQNEAQ (reference sequence). The CDR3 length is 12 residues.

The gene calls are TRBV20-1 and TRBJ2-3; 8 nucleotides line up with TRBD2. V was pared by 2 bases and J by 4 bases, with 11 bases of the junction left unmatched. The CDR3 is 16 amino acids. CDR1 and CDR2 (germline): DFQATT, SNEGSKA (reference sequence). Here the CDR3 reads CSARRSRGRSADTQYF. The CDR3 DNA follows: TGCAGTGCTAGACGCTCTCGCGGGAGGTCCGCAGATACGCAGTATTTT.

This clonotype was detected many times. This sequence joins TRBV20-1 and TRBJ2-7; maybe TRBD2 (6 bases). This CDR3 is built from 14 residues. The V end lost 4 bases, the J end lost 0 bases, and 13 bases lay between the germline ends. CDR1 DFQATT and CDR2 SNEGSKA come from the germline V gene (reference sequence). In nucleotides, the CDR3 is TGCAGTGCTATTCGCAGGGACTCCTCCTACGAGCAGTACTTC. It specifies CSAIRRDSSYEQYF.

This clonotype has a single count. The V and J genes are TRBV7-8 and TRBJ2-1, with 8 bases lining up with TRBD1. The CDR3 consists of 18 residues. Germline CDR1 and CDR2: SGHVS and FQNEAQ. Losses at the gene ends were 1 base for V and 0 bases for J; bases not matched to a gene: 8. The CDR3 DNA reads TGTGCCAGCAGCTTAGGACCGGGACAGGCGAGCTCCTACAATGAGCAGTTCTTC. This codes for CASSLGPGQASSYNEQFF.

This clonotype was recorded at least ten times. The chain is built from TRBV20-1 and TRBJ2-1, with D unclear. There are 12 residues in the CDR3. Germline CDR1 is DFQATT and CDR2 is SNEGSKA (reference sequence). The germline V and J ends were trimmed by 1 base and 2 bases, with 3 bases remaining between them. The CDR3 sequence is CSARAPYNEQFF. DNA of the CDR3: TGCAGTGCTAGAGCTCCCTACAATGAGCAGTTCTTC.

This clonotype was counted ten times or more. The J gene is TRBJ2-7, the V gene TRBV5-1; 8 nucleotides line up with TRBD2. This CDR3 contains 13 residues. The V and J ends lost 3 bases and 6 bases, in that order; junction bases with no gene match: 5. In germline, CDR1 is SGHRS, CDR2 YFSETQ. As DNA, the CDR3 is TGCGCCAGCAGCTCGGGAGGGAACCGCGAGCAGTACTTC. Translating it yields CASSSGGNREQYF. Based on the CDR3 plus reference TRBV5-1 and TRBJ2-7, the full variable domain is KAGVTQTPRYLIKTRGQQVTLSCSPISGHRSVSWYQQTPGQGLQFLFEYFSETQRNKGNFPGRFSGRQFSNSRSEMNVSTLELGDSALYLCASSSGGNREQYFGPGTRLTVT.

The sample holds a few counts of this clonotype. The chain has TRBV3-1 and TRBJ2-1, with D maybe TRBD2 (6 bases). The CDR3 covers 13 residues. V dropped 10 bases and J dropped 9 bases, with 19 bases sitting between them. The V gene's germline CDR1 is LGHDT and CDR2 YNNKEL (reference sequence). The CDR3 sequence is CATSRSGAGEQFF. CDR3 DNA: TGTGCCACCAGTCGCTCGGGAGCTGGTGAGCAGTTCTTC.

Note on this clonotype: A much larger clone differs by one base, so this may be a read error. V is TRBV11-3 and J is TRBJ2-1; 9 bases match TRBD1. The CDR3 totals 15 residues. Per germline, CDR1 SGHNT and CDR2 YENEEA. The CDR3 sequence: CTSSSGTGSYNEQFF. The CDR3 coding sequence is TGTACCAGCAGCTCCGGGACAGGGAGCTACAATGAGCAGTTCTTC.

This clonotype was seen repeatedly, ten times or more. The rearrangement links TRBV11-3 to TRBJ2-2; D unclear. In germline, CDR1 is SGHNT, CDR2 YENEEA. Trimming cost V 1 base and J 1 base, with 1 base left between them. This CDR3 is 13 amino acids long. Here the CDR3 DNA reads TGTGCCAGCAGCTTAGTGAACACCGGGGAGCTGTTTTTT. Protein: CASSLVNTGELFF.

This clonotype was observed a few times. The rearrangement links TRBV27 to TRBJ2-7, with D perhaps being TRBD1 or TRBD2 (5 bases each). V lost 5 bases and J lost 6, with 14 bases in between. Germline values: CDR1 MNHEY, CDR2 SMNVEV (reference sequence). CDR3 length equals 13 residues. The DNA of the CDR3 is TGTGCCAGCAGTGTAGGGACGGGCTTCGAGCAGTACTTC. Translation gives CASSVGTGFEQYF.

The chain employs TRBV28 and TRBJ2-7; D unresolved. The CDR3 has 10 amino acids. Germline V gives CDR1 MDHEN, CDR2 SYDVKM. The V end lost 6 bases, the J end lost 6 bases, and 6 bases lay between the germline ends. The CDR3 spells CASSRSEQYF. The DNA of the CDR3 is TGTGCCAGCAGCCGTTCCGAGCAGTACTTC.